These 16 T cell receptor beta chains came from one sample sequenced in a study of T cells expressing NK-cell markers. TCRdb re-called the 5' RACE reads; one entry per CDR3 protein, DNA not given. This repertoire includes about 160,000 distinct CDR3 sequences. Sequencing was done on a sample of blood T cells: a sorted CD56 or NKG2C T cell subset, CD4+ or CD8+ T cells, or bulk PBMC T cells (not recorded which). The origin of the receptors is a woman between 18 and 70 years old in good health.

The gene calls are TRBV20-1 and TRBJ2-6; as DNA is missing, the TRBD1 call by TCRdb cannot be tested. Germline V gives CDR1 DFQATT, CDR2 SNEGSKA (reference sequence). The CDR3 is 17 amino acids. CDR3: CSALPGHGSSGANVLTF.

The chain recombines TRBV12-3 or TRBV12-4 with TRBJ2-7. The CDR3 is 13 residues long. CDR3 sequence: CASSLFTSGEQYF.

The J gene is TRBJ2-1, the V gene TRBV10-3; the TCRdb D gene call, TRBD2, has no DNA to confirm it. CDR3 length: 15 residues. Per the germline V gene, CDR1 is ENHRY and CDR2 is SYGVKD. This CDR3 reads CAISEGGGARDEQFF.

The V gene is TRBV18, the J gene TRBJ2-5. This CDR3 spans 15 amino acids. Germline loops: CDR1 KGHSH, CDR2 LQKENI. The CDR3 reads CASSPYPDNLETQYF.

The genes are TRBV7-8 and TRBJ2-7; TCRdb calls TRBD1, which cannot be checked without DNA. The germline CDR1 and CDR2 sequences are SGHVS and FQNEAQ. This CDR3 has 14 residues. CDR3 sequence reads: CASSRDRATYEQYF.

V gene TRBV4-1 combines with J gene TRBJ2-1. CDR3 length: 14 residues. In germline, CDR1 is MGHRA, CDR2 YSYEKL. CDR3: CASSQEVRFGEQFF.

The rearrangement joins TRBV2 to TRBJ1-5; absent DNA, TCRdb's TRBD1 call cannot be checked. Germline CDR1 is SNHLY and CDR2 is FYNNEI. The CDR3 sequence is 14 residues long. CDR3 in amino acids: CASSMTGGNQPQHF.

The CDR3 reads CASSTGLGVTDTQYF. This chain uses TRBV7-4 with TRBJ2-3; TCRdb proposes TRBD2, but this gene call is untestable without DNA. Germline CDR1 reads SGHVT; CDR2 reads SQSDAQ. CDR3 length equals 15 residues.

The CDR3 spells CASSPNGGRAGAGELFF. This chain connects TRBV12-3 or TRBV12-4 to TRBJ2-2; TCRdb calls TRBD2, which cannot be checked without DNA. The CDR3 spans 17 residues.

The rearrangement uses TRBV7-7 and TRBJ2-2; TCRdb picks TRBD1, but there is no DNA to check that call. This CDR3 comprises 16 residues. Germline V gene data show CDR1 as SSHAT and CDR2 as FNYEAQ (reference sequence). The CDR3 sequence is CASSLAGGGPTGELFF.

This chain joins TRBV20-1 and TRBJ2-3; TCRdb gives TRBD1 as the D gene, but with no DNA this cannot be confirmed. Germline V gene sequence: CDR1 DFQATT, CDR2 SNEGSKA (reference sequence). The CDR3 runs 15 residues. The CDR3 protein is CSARRRRGRTDTQYF.

This chain connects TRBV5-1 to TRBJ2-3. CDR3 size: 13 residues. Germline lookup yields CDR1 SGHRS and CDR2 YFSETQ. CDR3 region: CASFNGASDTQYF.

The chain has TRBV12-3 or TRBV12-4 and TRBJ2-2; the TCRdb call, TRBD2, lacks DNA for checking. The CDR3 has 13 residues. The CDR3 here is CASTEREFRELFF.

The J gene is TRBJ2-7, the V gene TRBV7-2; TCRdb's D call, TRBD1, is unchecked because there is no DNA. The germline CDR1 and CDR2 sequences are SGHTA and FQGNSA. The CDR3 loop spans 16 amino acids. This CDR3 is CASSLGGGQRLYEQYF. Filled out from reference TRBV7-2 and TRBJ2-7, the complete variable domain reads GAGVSQSPSNKVTEKGKDVELRCDPISGHTALYWYRQSLGQGLEFLIYFQGNSAPDKSGLPSDRFSAERTGGSVSTLTIQRTQQEDSAVYLCASSLGGGQRLYEQYFGPGTRLTVT.

The chain is built from TRBV5-1 and TRBJ1-4; there is no DNA to check the TCRdb D call of TRBD1. This CDR3 region has 15 residues. Germline V gives CDR1 SGHRS, CDR2 YFSETQ. The CDR3: CASSLLQGTNEKLFF.

This chain links TRBV20-1 with TRBJ1-1. CDR3 size: 16 residues. Germline assignment: CDR1 DFQATT and CDR2 SNEGSKA (reference sequence). CDR3 sequence: CSARDLGVALNTEAFF.